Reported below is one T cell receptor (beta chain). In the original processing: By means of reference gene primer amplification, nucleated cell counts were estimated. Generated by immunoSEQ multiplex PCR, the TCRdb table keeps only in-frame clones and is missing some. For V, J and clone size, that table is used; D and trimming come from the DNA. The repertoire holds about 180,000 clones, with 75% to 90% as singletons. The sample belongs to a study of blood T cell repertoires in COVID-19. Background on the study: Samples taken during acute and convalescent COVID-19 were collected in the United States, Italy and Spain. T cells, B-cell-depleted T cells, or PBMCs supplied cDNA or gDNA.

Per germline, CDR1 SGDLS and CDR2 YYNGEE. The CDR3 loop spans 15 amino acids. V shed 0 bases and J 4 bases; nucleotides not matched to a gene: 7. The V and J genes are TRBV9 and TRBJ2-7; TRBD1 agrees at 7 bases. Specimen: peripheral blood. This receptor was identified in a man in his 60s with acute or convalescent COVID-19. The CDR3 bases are TGTGCCAGCAGCGTAGACCAACAGGGGTGGTACGAGCAGTACTTC. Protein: CASSVDQQGWYEQYF. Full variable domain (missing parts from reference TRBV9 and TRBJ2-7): DSGVTQTPKHLITATGQRVTLRCSPRSGDLSVYWYQQSLDQGLQFLIQYYNGEERAKGNILERFSAQQFPDLHSELNLSSLELGDSALYFCASSVDQQGWYEQYFGPGTRLTVT.